Listed below are T cell receptor beta chains from one sample, sequenced in a study of T cells expressing NK-cell markers. TCRdb reanalyzed the 5' RACE reads and collapses them to one entry per CDR3 protein, without DNA. The sample's table shows approximately 440,000 distinct CDR3 sequences. Sequencing was performed on blood T cells: a sorted CD56 or NKG2C T cell subset, CD4+ or CD8+ T cells, or bulk PBMC T cells (not recorded which). The origin of the receptors is a woman aged 45-59 years in good health. CDR3s include the opening cysteine and the closing phenylalanine or tryptophan.

15 TRBJ2-2 TRBV4-1 CASGSTLAPRGELFF
12 TRBJ2-1 TRBV5-1 CASSSDGELKFF
18 TRBJ1-2 TRBV29-1 CSVATPGQGLDGLYGYTF
15 TRBJ1-2 TRBV5-1 CASSWTTGGDYGYTF
17 TRBJ2-3 TRBV14 CASSTRRAGAGTDTQYF
16 TRBJ2-1 TRBV11-2 CASSFVGGRIGNEQFF
13 TRBJ1-5 TRBV6-1 CASSEARTQPQHF
12 TRBJ2-7 TRBV14 CASSQDHYEQYF
15 TRBJ1-3 TRBV11-2 CASSSGTGFGNTIYF
12 TRBJ2-7 TRBV5-1 CASISGNNEQYF
14 TRBJ2-7 TRBV4-2 CASSQEIMSYEQYF
17 TRBJ1-6 TRBV28 CASRAGKGRLNNSPLHF
16 TRBJ2-7 TRBV4-2 CASSQVGGQSSYEQYF
16 TRBJ2-7 TRBV11-2 CASSLMWDRYSYEQYF
15 TRBJ2-1 TRBV18 CASSYTRDRTGEQFF
17 TRBJ2-2 TRBV11-2 CASSLAPPAANTGELFF
20 TRBJ2-1 TRBV7-6 CASSLVSPLFLRDIYNEQFF
12 TRBJ1-1 TRBV12-3/TRBV12-4 CASNEVYTEAFF